This entry concerns a single T cell receptor (beta chain). Its specificity is not known. This sample was taken from a study of blood T cells in healthy people across ages. A J-beta primer mix and a sample-barcoded 5' primer were used in a second PCR of roughly 6 to 11 cycles. TCRdb recomputed calls from the 5' RACE reads with MiXCR, one row per CDR3 protein. The sample has more than 800,000 distinct CDR3 sequences, around 28% seen once; the top ten hold roughly 17%. Those donating, healthy Caucasian individuals from Russia, were aged about 6 to 90. The draw of peripheral blood yielded around 10 milliliters from each donor. Overall study results and limits: Any conclusive comparison of naive versus antigen-experienced cells was prevented by using unsorted PBMCs.

The sample was blood. The clonotype was recovered from a woman of 80 years or more in good health.

The CDR3 is CASSPNPGVGEAFF. As DNA, the CDR3 is TGTGCCAGCAGCCCAAACCCAGGGGTTGGGGAAGCTTTCTTT. This sequence joins TRBV7-6 and TRBJ1-1; weak D call: TRBD1 (6 bases). V was pared by 5 bases and J by 8 bases, with 18 bases between. This CDR3 region has 14 residues. Germline V gene data show CDR1 as SGHVS and CDR2 as FNYEAQ. Variable domain in full (rest from reference TRBV7-6 and TRBJ1-1): GAGVSQSPRYKVTKRGQDVALRCDPISGHVSLYWYRQALGQGPEFLTYFNYEAQQDKSGLPNDRFSAERPEGSISTLTIQRTEQRDSAMYRCASSPNPGVGEAFFGQGTRLTVV.